This is a list of T cell receptor beta chains from one sample in a study of beta chain features in type 1 diabetes. Sequencing was performed with immunoSEQ multiplex PCR; in TCRdb, only in-frame clones are kept and a portion is missing. Among around 250,000 clones, more than 11% were seen once, and the ten largest hold roughly 0.02%. Material: naive CD4+ T cells from blood. The origin of the receptors is a man between 25 and 39 years old with type 1 diabetes. Each CDR3 is given without its conserved first and last residue. The order of the fields is CDR3 protein, V gene, D gene. The D gene is left open where the match is weak.

CDR3aa: ASSQETGNYGYT; v_gene: TRBV4-2; d_gene: -
CDR3aa: ASSLGQANEKLF; v_gene: TRBV5-1; d_gene: -
CDR3aa: ASSIGQGIPEQF; v_gene: TRBV19; d_gene: TRBD1
CDR3aa: ATRLAGGNEQF; v_gene: TRBV15; d_gene: TRBD2
CDR3aa: ASSRQLRNTEAF; v_gene: TRBV6-6; d_gene: -
CDR3aa: ASSPGTGRLNTEAF; v_gene: TRBV18; d_gene: -
CDR3aa: ASGTGGPGTQY; v_gene: TRBV7-9; d_gene: TRBD2
CDR3aa: ASSLDKYT; v_gene: TRBV28; d_gene: -
CDR3aa: ASSQDGQGDDKLF; v_gene: TRBV4-2; d_gene: TRBD1
CDR3aa: AWSARNLNTEAF; v_gene: TRBV30; d_gene: -
CDR3aa: ASSNTETQY; v_gene: TRBV6-6; d_gene: -
CDR3aa: ASSSLGNTEAF; v_gene: TRBV7-9; d_gene: -
CDR3aa: ASSVRGTANTEAF; v_gene: TRBV9; d_gene: TRBD1
CDR3aa: ASSFGRPGSYGYT; v_gene: TRBV7-9; d_gene: -
CDR3aa: ASSQDPETQY; v_gene: TRBV14; d_gene: -
CDR3aa: ASSLVGRQRVYEQY; v_gene: TRBV7-9; d_gene: -
CDR3aa: ASSLDVGGGQTQY; v_gene: TRBV11-2; d_gene: -
CDR3aa: ASRLSGTGGEKLF; v_gene: TRBV5-6; d_gene: TRBD1
CDR3aa: ASSSVQGTYEQY; v_gene: TRBV5-6; d_gene: -
CDR3aa: SVYPRGGGTEAF; v_gene: TRBV29-1; d_gene: -
CDR3aa: ASSSTGTDTQY; v_gene: TRBV7-9; d_gene: -
CDR3aa: ASSLMTGQGNQPQH; v_gene: TRBV5-6; d_gene: TRBD1
CDR3aa: ASSGRQAFYGYT; v_gene: TRBV7-8; d_gene: -
CDR3aa: ASSLAGDTSNYGYT; v_gene: TRBV5-1; d_gene: -
CDR3aa: ASSLTGDRPQH; v_gene: TRBV7-6; d_gene: TRBD1
CDR3aa: ASSLASARGVNTQY; v_gene: TRBV5-4; d_gene: -
CDR3aa: ASSSLQGGPMF; v_gene: TRBV7-9; d_gene: -
CDR3aa: ASSGLAGSTDTQY; v_gene: TRBV5-6; d_gene: TRBD2
CDR3aa: AWTKRRGTGNTIY; v_gene: TRBV30; d_gene: -
CDR3aa: ASNSEYRGREQF; v_gene: TRBV19; d_gene: TRBD1
CDR3aa: ASSTGGWGSPLH; v_gene: TRBV2; d_gene: TRBD1
CDR3aa: ASSPPSGNQPQH; v_gene: TRBV28; d_gene: -
CDR3aa: ASRGTGGQHEKLF; v_gene: TRBV6-5; d_gene: TRBD1
CDR3aa: ASSLRQGSNYGYT; v_gene: TRBV5-1; d_gene: TRBD1
CDR3aa: ASSVGAGLNTEAF; v_gene: TRBV9; d_gene: -
CDR3aa: ASRPPGLASNEQF; v_gene: TRBV5-1; d_gene: TRBD2